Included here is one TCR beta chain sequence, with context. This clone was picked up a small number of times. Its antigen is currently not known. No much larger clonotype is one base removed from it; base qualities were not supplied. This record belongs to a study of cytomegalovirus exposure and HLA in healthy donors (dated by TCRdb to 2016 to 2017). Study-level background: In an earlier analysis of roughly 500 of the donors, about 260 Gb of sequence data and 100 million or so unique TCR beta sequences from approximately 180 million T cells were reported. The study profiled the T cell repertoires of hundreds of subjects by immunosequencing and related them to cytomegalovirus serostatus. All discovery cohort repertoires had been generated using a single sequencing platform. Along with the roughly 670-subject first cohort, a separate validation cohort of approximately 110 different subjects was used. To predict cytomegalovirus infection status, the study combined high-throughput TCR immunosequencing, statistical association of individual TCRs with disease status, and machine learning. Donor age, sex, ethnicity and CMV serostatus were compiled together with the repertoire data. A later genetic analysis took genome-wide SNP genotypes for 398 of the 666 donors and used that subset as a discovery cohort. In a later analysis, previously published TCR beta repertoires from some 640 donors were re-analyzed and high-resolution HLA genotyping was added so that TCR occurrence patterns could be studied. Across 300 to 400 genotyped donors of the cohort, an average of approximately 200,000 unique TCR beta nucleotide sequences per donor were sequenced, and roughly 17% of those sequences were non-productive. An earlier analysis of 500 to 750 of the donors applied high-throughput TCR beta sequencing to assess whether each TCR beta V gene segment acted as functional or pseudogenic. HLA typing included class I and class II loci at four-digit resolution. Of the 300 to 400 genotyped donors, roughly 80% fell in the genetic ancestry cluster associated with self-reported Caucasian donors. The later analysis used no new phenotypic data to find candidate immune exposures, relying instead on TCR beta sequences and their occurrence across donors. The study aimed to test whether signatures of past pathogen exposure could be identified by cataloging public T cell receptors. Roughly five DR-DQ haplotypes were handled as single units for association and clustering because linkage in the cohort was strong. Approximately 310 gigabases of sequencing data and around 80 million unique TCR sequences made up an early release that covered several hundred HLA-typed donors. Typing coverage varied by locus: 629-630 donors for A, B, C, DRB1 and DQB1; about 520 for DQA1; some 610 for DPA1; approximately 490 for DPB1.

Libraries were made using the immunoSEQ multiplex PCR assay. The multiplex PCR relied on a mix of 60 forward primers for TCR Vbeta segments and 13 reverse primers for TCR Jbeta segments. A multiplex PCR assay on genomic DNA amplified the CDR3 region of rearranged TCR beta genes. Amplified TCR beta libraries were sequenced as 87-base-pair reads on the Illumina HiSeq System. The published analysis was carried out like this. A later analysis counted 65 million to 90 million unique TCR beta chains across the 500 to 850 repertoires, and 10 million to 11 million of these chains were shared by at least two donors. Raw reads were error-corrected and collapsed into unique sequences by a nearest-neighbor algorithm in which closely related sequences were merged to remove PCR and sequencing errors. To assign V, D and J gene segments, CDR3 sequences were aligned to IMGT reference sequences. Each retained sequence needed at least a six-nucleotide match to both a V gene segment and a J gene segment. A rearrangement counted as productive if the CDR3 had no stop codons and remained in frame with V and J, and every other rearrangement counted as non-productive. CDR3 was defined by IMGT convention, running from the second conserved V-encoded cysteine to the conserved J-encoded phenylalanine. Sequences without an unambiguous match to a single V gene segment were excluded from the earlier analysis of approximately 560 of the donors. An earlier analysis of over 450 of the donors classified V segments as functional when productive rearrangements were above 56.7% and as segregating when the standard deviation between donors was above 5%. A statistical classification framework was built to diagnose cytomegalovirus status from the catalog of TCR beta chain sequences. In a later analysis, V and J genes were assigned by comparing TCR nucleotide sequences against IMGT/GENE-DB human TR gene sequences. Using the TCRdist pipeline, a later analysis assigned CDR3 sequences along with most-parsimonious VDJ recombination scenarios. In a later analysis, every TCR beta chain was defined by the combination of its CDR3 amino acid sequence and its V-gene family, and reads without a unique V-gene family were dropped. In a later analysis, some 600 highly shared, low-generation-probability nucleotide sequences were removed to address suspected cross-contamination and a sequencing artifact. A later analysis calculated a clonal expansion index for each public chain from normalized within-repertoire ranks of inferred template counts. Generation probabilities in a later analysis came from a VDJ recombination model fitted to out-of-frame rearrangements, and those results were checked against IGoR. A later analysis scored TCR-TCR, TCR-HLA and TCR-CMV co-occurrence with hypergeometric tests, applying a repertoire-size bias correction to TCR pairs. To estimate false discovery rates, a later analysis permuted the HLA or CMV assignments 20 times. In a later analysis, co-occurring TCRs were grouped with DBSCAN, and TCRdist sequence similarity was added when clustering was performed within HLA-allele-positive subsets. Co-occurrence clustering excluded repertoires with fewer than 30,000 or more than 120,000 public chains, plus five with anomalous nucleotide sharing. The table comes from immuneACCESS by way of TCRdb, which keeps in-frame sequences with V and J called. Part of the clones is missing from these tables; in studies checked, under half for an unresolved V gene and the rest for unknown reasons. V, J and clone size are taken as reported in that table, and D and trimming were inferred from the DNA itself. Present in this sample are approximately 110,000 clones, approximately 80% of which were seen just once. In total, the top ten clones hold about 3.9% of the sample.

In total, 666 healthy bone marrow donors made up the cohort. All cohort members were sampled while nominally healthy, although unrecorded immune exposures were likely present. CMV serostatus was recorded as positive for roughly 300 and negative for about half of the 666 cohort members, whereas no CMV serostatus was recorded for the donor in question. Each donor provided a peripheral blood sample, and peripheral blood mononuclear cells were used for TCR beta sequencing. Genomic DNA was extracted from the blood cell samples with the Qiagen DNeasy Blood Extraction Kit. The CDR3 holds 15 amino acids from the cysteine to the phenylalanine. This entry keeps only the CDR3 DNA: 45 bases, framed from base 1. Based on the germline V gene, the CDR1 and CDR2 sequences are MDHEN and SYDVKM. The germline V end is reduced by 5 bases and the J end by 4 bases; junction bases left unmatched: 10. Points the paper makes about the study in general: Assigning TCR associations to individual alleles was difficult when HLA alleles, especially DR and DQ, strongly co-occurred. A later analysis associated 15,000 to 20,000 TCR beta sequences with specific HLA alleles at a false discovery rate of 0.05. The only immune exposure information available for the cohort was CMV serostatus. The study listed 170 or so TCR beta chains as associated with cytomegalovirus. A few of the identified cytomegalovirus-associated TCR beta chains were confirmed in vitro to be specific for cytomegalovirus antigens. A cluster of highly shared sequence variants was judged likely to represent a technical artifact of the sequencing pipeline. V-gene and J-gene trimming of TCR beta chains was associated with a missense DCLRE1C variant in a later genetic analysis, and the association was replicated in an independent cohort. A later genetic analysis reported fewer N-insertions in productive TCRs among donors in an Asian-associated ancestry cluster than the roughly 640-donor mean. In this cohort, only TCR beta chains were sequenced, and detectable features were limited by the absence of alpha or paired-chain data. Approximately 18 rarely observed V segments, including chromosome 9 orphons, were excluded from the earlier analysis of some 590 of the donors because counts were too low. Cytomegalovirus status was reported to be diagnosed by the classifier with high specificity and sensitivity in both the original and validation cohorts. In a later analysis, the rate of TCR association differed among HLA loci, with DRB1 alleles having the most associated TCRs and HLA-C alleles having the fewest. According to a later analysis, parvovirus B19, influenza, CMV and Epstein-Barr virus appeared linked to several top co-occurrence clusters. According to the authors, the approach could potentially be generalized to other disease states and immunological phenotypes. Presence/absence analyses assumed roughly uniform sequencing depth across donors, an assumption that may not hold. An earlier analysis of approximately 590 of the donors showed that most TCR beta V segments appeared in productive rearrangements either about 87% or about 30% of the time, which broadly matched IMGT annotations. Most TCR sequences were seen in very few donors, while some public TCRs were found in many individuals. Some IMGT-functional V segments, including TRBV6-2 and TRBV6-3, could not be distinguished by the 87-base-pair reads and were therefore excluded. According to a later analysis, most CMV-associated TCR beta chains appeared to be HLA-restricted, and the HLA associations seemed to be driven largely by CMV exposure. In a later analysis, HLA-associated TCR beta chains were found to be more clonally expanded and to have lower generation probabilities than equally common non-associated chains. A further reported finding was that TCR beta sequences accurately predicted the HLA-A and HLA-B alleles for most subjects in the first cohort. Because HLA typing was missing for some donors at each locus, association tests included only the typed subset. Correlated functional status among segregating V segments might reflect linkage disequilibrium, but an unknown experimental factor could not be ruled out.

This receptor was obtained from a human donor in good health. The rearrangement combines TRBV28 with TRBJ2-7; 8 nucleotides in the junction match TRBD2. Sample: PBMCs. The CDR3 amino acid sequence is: CASSPAGRLAYEQYF. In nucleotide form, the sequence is TGTGCCAGCAGTCCCGCGGGCCGACTAGCGTACGAGCAGTACTTC.